This T cell receptor beta chain was sequenced for a study of T cells after yellow fever vaccination. For the study at large: Any fraction with a low cell number was prepared using SMART-Seq v4 Ultra Low Input.

General study results and limits: Some clonotypes were seen in both the CD4 and the CD8 compartments. These made up a small share and likely arose from convergent recombination. Abundant bulk-derived clonotypes could contaminate FACS-sorted repertoires.

Germline CDR1 and CDR2: SGHTA and FQGNSA. The CDR3 sequence is 14 residues long. Trimming shortened V by 1 base and J by 7 bases, and 13 bases separated the two germline ends. Concerning this clonotype itself: Its antigen is as yet unknown.

Each CDR3 protein gets one entry after TCRdb re-called the 5' RACE reads with MiXCR. The sample contains some 500,000 distinct CDR3 sequences, roughly 13% of which appear only once. Material: PBMCs, obtained on the day of the yellow fever booster vaccination. The sequence was collected from a man aged 30 to 39 who received the YFV17D yellow fever vaccine. This sequence joins TRBV7-2 and TRBJ1-2, with D possibly TRBD1 on 6 matching bases. CDR3: CASSLGGGRGGYTF. The CDR3, as DNA: TGTGCCAGCAGCTTAGGGGGGGGCCGGGGTGGCTACACCTTC. The full variable domain, completed using reference TRBV7-2 and TRBJ1-2, is GAGVSQSPSNKVTEKGKDVELRCDPISGHTALYWYRQSLGQGLEFLIYFQGNSAPDKSGLPSDRFSAERTGGSVSTLTIQRTQQEDSAVYLCASSLGGGRGGYTFGSGTRLTVV.